The 28 T cell receptor beta chains below come from one sample, sequenced in a study of shared clonotypes between healthy human individuals. Assay used: immunoSEQ multiplex PCR; TCRdb lists only in-frame clones, some missing. The sample holds 520,000 or so clones, more than 65% seen once. The sequenced sample consisted of PBMCs. The receptors shown here come from a woman aged 35 to 49 in good health. Some clones in this sample may be carry-over from other donors' samples.

Regarding this clone: Different DNA sequences within this sample yield the same CDR3. The chain joins TRBV7-3 to TRBJ2-2; the D gene could be TRBD1 or TRBD2 (5 bases each). This CDR3 contains 15 residues. The ends were cut back, 2 bases at V and 2 bases at J, with 9 bases in the middle. Germline CDR1 is SGHTA and CDR2 is FQGTGA. As DNA, the CDR3 is TGTGCCAGCAGCTTAGGGGCGGGTAACACCGGGGAGCTGTTTTTT. This encodes CASSLGAGNTGELFF.

The chain recombines TRBV6-1 with TRBJ2-2; the D gene could be TRBD1 or TRBD2 (6 bases each). The CDR3 length is 15 residues. CDR1 MNHNS and CDR2 SASEGT come from the germline V gene. V was clipped by 2 bases and J by 5 bases, with 12 bases between them. CDR3 region: CASSETGRITGELFF. Here the CDR3 DNA reads TGTGCCAGCAGTGAAACAGGGAGGATAACCGGGGAGCTGTTTTTT.

The rearrangement joins TRBV5-8 to TRBJ2-1, with TRBD2 as a possible D gene (6 bases). This CDR3 region has 13 residues. V gave up 0 bases and J gave up 12 bases, with 13 bases separating them. Germline V CDR1 and CDR2: SGHTS, YDEGEE. The CDR3 protein is CASSLVVAGRQFF. CDR3 DNA: TGTGCCAGCAGCTTGGTAGTTGCGGGAAGGCAGTTCTTC.

This sequence joins TRBV5-6 and TRBJ1-2; D is possibly TRBD1 (5 bases). The CDR3 covers 16 residues. Germline values: CDR1 SGHDT, CDR2 YYEEEE. The V end was cut by 1 base, the J end by 5 bases, with 18 bases between. The CDR3 bases are TGTGCCAGCAGCTTGATGGGGTGGGAGGGACCTTATGGCTACACCTTC. Its translation is CASSLMGWEGPYGYTF.

The chain recombines TRBV4-3 with TRBJ2-3; the D gene is possibly TRBD1 (6 bases). CDR3 length: 14 amino acids. V was clipped by 4 bases and J by 7 bases, with 15 bases between them. CDR1 and CDR2 (germline): LGHNA, YSLEER. Here the CDR3 DNA reads TGCGCCAGCAGCCCCGCCCGAAGGGGGTATACGCAGTATTTT. Translated: CASSPARRGYTQYF.

The gene calls are TRBV15 and TRBJ1-1, with 11 nucleotides matching TRBD1. The junction had 4 bases not matched to a gene; V was cut back by 1 base and J by 0 bases. This CDR3 contains 17 residues. Germline-derived CDR1 and CDR2 are LNHNV and YYDKDF (reference sequence). Here the CDR3 reads CATSRGTGGVLNTEAFF. The CDR3 DNA is TGTGCCACCAGCAGAGGGACAGGGGGCGTCTTGAACACTGAAGCTTTCTTT. The variable domain in full, completed from reference TRBV15 and TRBJ1-1, reads DAMVIQNPRYQVTQFGKPVTLSCSQTLNHNVMYWYQQKSSQAPKLLFHYYDKDFNNEADTPDNFQSRRPNTSFCFLDIRSPGLGDTAMYLCATSRGTGGVLNTEAFFGQGTRLTVV.

The rearrangement uses TRBV6-1 and TRBJ1-2; no firm D call. This CDR3 comprises 13 residues. CDR1 MNHNS and CDR2 SASEGT come from the germline V gene. V was clipped by 7 bases and J by 4 bases, with 13 bases between them. The chain's CDR3 is CASTPPGTYGYTF. DNA for the CDR3: TGTGCCAGCACCCCCCCGGGAACCTATGGCTACACCTTC.

This clone was detected a few times. The chain uses TRBV9 and TRBJ2-1; 15 bases are shared with TRBD2. The trim removed 4 bases at V and 7 bases at J, leaving 9 bases unmatched. CDR1 is SGDLS and CDR2 is YYNGEE in the germline V gene. This CDR3 region has 17 residues. The CDR3 DNA follows: TGTGCCAGCAGCCCGGGACTAGCGGGAGGAACTCAGAATGAGCAGTTCTTC. As protein: CASSPGLAGGTQNEQFF.

This clone was seen only a few times. The rearrangement links TRBV10-3 to TRBJ2-7, with 8 bases fitting TRBD1. V lost 7 bases to trimming and J lost 1 base; unmatched junction nucleotides: 6. This CDR3 spans 14 amino acids. CDR1 and CDR2 (germline): ENHRY, SYGVKD. CDR3 loop: CAIKTGTGSYEQYF. The CDR3 DNA is TGTGCCATCAAAACCGGGACAGGTTCCTACGAGCAGTACTTC.

The rearrangement uses TRBV19 and TRBJ2-1; D not resolved. Germline CDR1 is LNHDA and CDR2 is SQIVND (reference sequence). This CDR3 has 14 amino acids. V lost 5 bases and J lost 0, with 8 bases in between. The CDR3 DNA reads as TGTGCCAGTAGTCTGTTAAGCTCCTACAATGAGCAGTTCTTC. Its translation is CASSLLSSYNEQFF.

The CDR3 bases are TGTGCCAGCAGAAAGACAGGGGGGGAAGAGACCCAGTACTTC. Its translation is CASRKTGGEETQYF. The V gene is TRBV7-3, the J gene TRBJ2-5, with 9 positions matching TRBD1. Germline V lookup: CDR1 SGHTA, CDR2 FQGTGA. This CDR3 has 14 residues. V dropped 6 bases and J dropped 3; count of bases not matched to a gene: 5. Together with reference TRBV7-3 and TRBJ2-5, the CDR3 gives the full variable domain: GAGVSQTPSNKVTEKGKYVELRCDPISGHTALYWYRQSLGQGPEFLIYFQGTGAADDSGLPNDRFFAVRPEGSVSTLKIQRTERGDSAVYLCASRKTGGEETQYFGPGTRLLVL.

This chain joins TRBV7-6 and TRBJ2-7, with 10 nucleotides matching TRBD1. V lost 5 bases and J lost 3; bases outside the gene matches: 4. The length of the CDR3 is 14 residues. CDR1 is SGHVS, CDR2 FNYEAQ, per germline. The CDR3 DNA sequence: TGTGCCAGCAGCCCTGGGACAGGGGTCTACGAGCAGTACTTC. Protein sequence: CASSPGTGVYEQYF.

This clone was counted between two and nine times. The rearrangement uses TRBV4-2 and TRBJ2-2; TRBD2 agrees at 10 bases. CDR3 length: 16 residues. The V segment lost 1 base and the J segment 7 bases; nucleotides outside the gene matches: 6. Germline V gives CDR1 LGHNA, CDR2 YNFKEQ. The CDR3 sequence: CASSQGTSGIIGELFF. In nucleotides, the CDR3 is TGTGCCAGCAGCCAAGGTACTAGCGGGATTATCGGGGAGCTGTTTTTT.

This rearrangement joins TRBV9 to TRBJ2-1, with D possibly TRBD2 on 6 matching bases. V dropped 0 bases and J dropped 9 bases, with 13 bases sitting between them. The CDR3 contains 14 residues. The V gene's germline CDR1 is SGDLS and CDR2 YYNGEE. CDR3 DNA: TGTGCCAGCAGCGTAGTCACTAGCCGAGGTGAGCAGTTCTTC. Amino acids: CASSVVTSRGEQFF.

This rearrangement joins TRBV11-1 to TRBJ2-5; 7 nucleotides align to TRBD1. Germline V gene lookup returns CDR1 SGHAT and CDR2 FQDESV (reference sequence). The CDR3 length is 14 residues. V dropped 5 bases and J dropped 4; count of bases not matched to a gene: 7. CDR3 nucleotide sequence: TGTGCCAGCAGCCGGAAGGGGGCACGAGAGACCCAGTACTTC. Its translation is CASSRKGARETQYF.

This chain connects TRBV27 to TRBJ2-5; perhaps TRBD2 as D (6 bases). Germline V lookup: CDR1 MNHEY, CDR2 SMNVEV (reference sequence). This CDR3 region has 13 residues. The ends were cut back, 6 bases at V and 0 bases at J, with 8 bases in the middle. The CDR3 DNA reads TGTGCCAGCAGGCGGGACTACCAAGAGACCCAGTACTTC. This codes for CASRRDYQETQYF.

This chain connects TRBV6-1 to TRBJ1-5, with D possibly TRBD1 on 5 matching bases. The CDR3 totals 13 residues. V was clipped by 4 bases and J by 5 bases, with 9 bases between them. In germline, CDR1 is MNHNS, CDR2 SASEGT. The CDR3 loop reads CASSGKGDQPQHF. The CDR3, as DNA: TGTGCCAGCAGTGGTAAAGGGGATCAGCCCCAGCATTTT.

This clone has just one count. V gene TRBV7-8 combines with J gene TRBJ2-7; possibly TRBD1 or TRBD2 for D (5 bases each). The CDR3 length is 14 residues. Germline assignment: CDR1 SGHVS and CDR2 FQNEAQ. Trimming took 4 bases from V and 5 from J, leaving 15 bases between them. This CDR3 reads CASSSGPGSDEQYF. CDR3 sequence (DNA): TGTGCCAGCAGCTCGGGACCAGGATCGGACGAGCAGTACTTC.

This sequence joins TRBV29-1 and TRBJ2-7; 10 nucleotides align to TRBD1. Losses at the gene ends were 4 bases for V and 3 bases for J; bases not matched to a gene: 6. CDR1 and CDR2 from the germline V gene are SQVTM and ANQGSEA. There are 14 residues in the CDR3. CDR3 sequence reads: CSVGRQGAYYEQYF. CDR3 sequence (DNA): TGCAGCGTTGGAAGACAGGGGGCCTACTACGAGCAGTACTTC.

The chain recombines TRBV19 with TRBJ2-1; 12 positions match TRBD2. CDR1 is LNHDA, CDR2 SQIVND, per germline (reference sequence). The CDR3 has 15 residues. Trimming cost V 5 bases and J 8 bases; bases outside gene matches: 7. CDR3 amino acids: CASSALAGGLHEQFF. The DNA of the CDR3 is TGTGCCAGTAGTGCTCTAGCGGGAGGGTTGCATGAGCAGTTCTTC.

As concerns this clone: Other DNA variants within this sample encode the same CDR3. The genes are TRBV9 and TRBJ2-5; TRBD1 is a possible D gene (5 bases). Germline CDR1 is SGDLS and CDR2 is YYNGEE. Trimming cost V 0 bases and J 0 bases, with 6 bases left between them. The CDR3 consists of 14 residues. The CDR3 nucleotides are TGTGCCAGCAGCGTAGGGGGCCACCAAGAGACCCAGTACTTC. Its protein product is CASSVGGHQETQYF.

The chain combines TRBV28 with TRBJ1-2; 12 bases are shared with TRBD1. This CDR3 is built from 20 residues. The ends lost 6 bases at V and 4 bases at J; junction bases unmatched: 21. The germline CDR1 and CDR2 sequences are MDHEN and SYDVKM. This chain's CDR3 is CASRYGTGGLILPLRYGYTF. CDR3 bases: TGTGCCAGCAGGTACGGGACAGGGGGCCTTATTCTCCCTCTCCGCTATGGCTACACCTTC.

The chain carries TRBV29-1 and TRBJ1-3; D is unresolved. Looked up from germline, CDR1 is SQVTM and CDR2 is ANQGSEA. V dropped 8 bases and J dropped 0 bases, with 11 bases sitting between them. The CDR3 loop spans 13 amino acids. The CDR3 bases are TGCAGCTACCAGTCCTCCTCTGGAAACACCATATATTTT. This sequence encodes CSYQSSSGNTIYF. Full variable domain (missing parts from reference TRBV29-1 and TRBJ1-3): SAVISQKPSRDICQRGTSLTIQCQVDSQVTMMFWYRQQPGQSLTLIATANQGSEATYESGFVIDKFPISRPNLTFSTLTVSNMSPEDSSIYLCSYQSSSGNTIYFGEGSWLTVV.

This clone was found many times. The J gene is TRBJ1-3, the V gene TRBV11-2; D is unclear. This CDR3 has 12 amino acids. Germline CDR1 SGHAT, CDR2 FQNNGV. Between the trimmed V and J ends, which lost 7 bases and 0 bases, there was a span of 4 bases. CDR3 in DNA: TGTGCCAGCACCCGCTCTGGAAACACCATATATTTT. It specifies CASTRSGNTIYF.

J is TRBJ2-5 and V is TRBV10-3; TRBD2 is a possible D gene (7 bases). The CDR3 loop spans 16 amino acids. Germline V gene sequence: CDR1 ENHRY, CDR2 SYGVKD. Deletions cut 2 bases from V and 5 bases from J, with 18 bases between. CDR3 in amino acids: CAISEPGGGGVETQYF. The CDR3 bases are TGTGCCATCAGTGAGCCTGGGGGAGGGGGTGTGGAGACCCAGTACTTC.

This clone was detected once. J is TRBJ2-2 and V is TRBV4-2; D possibly corresponds to TRBD1 (6 bases). This CDR3 is built from 16 residues. V was shortened by 0 bases and J by 3 bases, with 11 bases between the two germline ends. CDR1 is LGHNA and CDR2 is YNFKEQ in the germline V gene. The CDR3 DNA is TGTGCCAGCAGCCAAGATTCAGGGGTTTACACCGGGGAGCTGTTTTTT. Protein: CASSQDSGVYTGELFF.

Comments on this clone: The junction departs from the called germline gene at one end, perhaps through a read error. The chain employs TRBV6-4 and TRBJ2-1, with no clear D. Germline V gene data show CDR1 as MRHNA and CDR2 as SNTAGT. The CDR3 totals 13 residues. The CDR3 region is CASSDDSHNEQFF. CDR3 coding DNA: TGTGCCAGCAGTGACGACTCCCACAATGAGCAGTTCTTC.

The chain joins TRBV6-5 to TRBJ2-7; maybe TRBD1 (5 bases). The CDR3 runs 14 residues. CDR1 is MNHEY, CDR2 SVGAGI, per germline. Trimming left V 2 bases short and J 3 bases short, with 11 bases between. The DNA of the CDR3 is TGTGCCAGCAGTTACCCCGGACACGGCTACGAGCAGTACTTC. It specifies CASSYPGHGYEQYF.